A single sample gave rise to the 26 T cell receptor beta chains below, sequenced in a study of blood T cell repertoires in COVID-19. Using immunoSEQ multiplex PCR, the repertoire was profiled, and TCRdb retains in-frame clones only, with some absent. This table holds 150,000 to 160,000 clones, roughly nine tenths found once. Input material: peripheral blood. Receptors were obtained from a woman aged 35 to 49 with acute or convalescent COVID-19.

V usage is TRBV23-1 and J usage is TRBJ2-7, with D perhaps matching TRBD1 (6 bases). TRBV23-1 is an ORF, and what it does is uncertain. Trimming shortened V by 7 bases and J by 2 bases, and 15 bases separated the two germline ends. The CDR3 has 14 residues. The DNA for the CDR3 is TGCGCCAGCACCGCCGGGACAAACACCTACGAGCAGTACTTC. Amino acid sequence: CASTAGTNTYEQYF.

The chain is built from TRBV3-1 (or the pseudogene TRBV3-2) and TRBJ2-5; possible D gene TRBD1, 5 bases. This CDR3 contains 12 residues. The ends were cut back, 0 bases at V and 10 bases at J, with 9 bases in the middle. In germline, CDR1 is LGHDT, CDR2 YNNKEL (reference sequence). The CDR3 DNA follows: TGTGCCAGCAGCCAAGATCAGGGTCGCCAGTACTTC. Protein: CASSQDQGRQYF.

The chain uses TRBV6-5 and TRBJ1-1; tentatively, D is TRBD1 (5 bases). Trimming left V 6 bases short and J 1 base short, with 6 bases between. CDR3 size: 12 residues. Germline CDR1 and CDR2: MNHEY and SVGAGI. CDR3 in amino acids: CASSQGNTEAFF. CDR3 nucleotides: TGTGCCAGCAGCCAGGGGAACACTGAAGCTTTCTTT.

The chain combines TRBV19 with TRBJ2-2; D uncertain. From germline, CDR1 is LNHDA and CDR2 SQIVND (reference sequence). Trimming removed 4 bases at V and 5 bases at J, with 14 bases between. This CDR3 has 15 residues. The CDR3 DNA follows: TGTGCCAGTAGTAAGTCAGGATTTGGAACCGGGGAGCTGTTTTTT. Translated: CASSKSGFGTGELFF.

J is TRBJ2-1 and V is TRBV30; 8 bases are a match to TRBD2. With 0 bases clipped from V and 4 bases from J, the junction kept 17 bases outside the gene matches. In germline, CDR1 is GTSNPN, CDR2 SVGIG (reference sequence). The CDR3 loop spans 19 amino acids. CDR3 bases: TGTGCCTGGAGTGTCAGCCAGGGACCGGGACTAGGATTATACAATGAGCAGTTCTTC. Amino acid sequence: CAWSVSQGPGLGLYNEQFF.

V usage is TRBV18 and J usage is TRBJ2-5; D is unclear. Trimming took off 2 bases at V and 0 bases at J, with 7 bases between the two ends. Per germline, CDR1 KGHSH and CDR2 LQKENI. CDR3 length: 14 residues. The DNA of the CDR3 is TGTGCCAGCTCACCAGAGTCTTACCAAGAGACCCAGTACTTC. This translates into CASSPESYQETQYF.

The chain employs TRBV5-1 and TRBJ2-1; D gene ambiguous. CDR1 and CDR2 (germline): SGHRS, YFSETQ. The CDR3 spans 14 residues. The ends were cut back, 3 bases at V and 0 bases at J, with 7 bases in the middle. Here the CDR3 reads CASSSPGSYNEQFF. For the CDR3, the DNA is TGCGCCAGCAGCTCACCGGGCTCCTACAATGAGCAGTTCTTC.

The genes are TRBV3-1 (or the pseudogene TRBV3-2) and TRBJ2-7; D is unresolved. V was pared by 4 bases and J by 0 bases, with 7 bases between. Germline V lookup: CDR1 LGHDT, CDR2 YNNKEL (reference sequence). The CDR3 totals 13 residues. CDR3 DNA: TGTGCCAGCAGCCTGGGCACCTCCTACGAGCAGTACTTC. Encoded protein: CASSLGTSYEQYF.

The chain joins TRBV3-1 (or the pseudogene TRBV3-2) to TRBJ2-3; 16 nucleotides match TRBD2. Unmatched junction bases numbered 6, after V lost 1 base and J lost 5 bases. Germline CDR1 LGHDT, CDR2 YNNKEL (reference sequence). This CDR3 spans 18 amino acids. The CDR3 DNA is TGTGCCAGCAGCCAAGCGGGACTAGCGGGGGGGCTGGTAGATACGCAGTATTTT. It specifies CASSQAGLAGGLVDTQYF.

The J gene is TRBJ1-6, the V gene TRBV6-5; TRBD1 aligns across 9 bases. This CDR3 contains 13 residues. V lost 5 bases, J lost 8 bases, and 1 base stayed unmatched. Germline CDR1 and CDR2: MNHEY and SVGAGI. The CDR3 loop reads CASSRTGDSPLHF. CDR3 coding DNA: TGTGCCAGCAGTCGGACAGGGGATTCACCCCTCCACTTT.

The V and J genes are TRBV4-1 and TRBJ2-2; 12 bases line up with TRBD2. Trimming cost V 5 bases and J 3 bases; bases outside gene matches: 4. This CDR3 is built from 16 residues. CDR1 MGHRA and CDR2 YSYEKL come from the germline V gene. The CDR3 loop is CASSWRTSGDTGELFF. The CDR3 nucleotides read TGCGCCAGCAGCTGGAGGACTAGCGGGGACACCGGGGAGCTGTTTTTT.

This chain joins TRBV18 and TRBJ2-2; a weak D match, TRBD2 (6 bases). This CDR3 comprises 15 residues. The V gene's germline CDR1 is KGHSH and CDR2 LQKENI. V lost 3 bases, J lost 0 bases, and 8 bases lay in between. In DNA, the CDR3 is TGTGCCAGCTCACCCGGGGGAACGAACACCGGGGAGCTGTTTTTT. It is translated as CASSPGGTNTGELFF.

The chain has TRBV14 and TRBJ1-5; possibly TRBD1 for D (6 bases). V lost 6 bases to trimming and J lost 1 base, with 10 bases between them. Germline assignment: CDR1 SGHDN and CDR2 FVKESK. This CDR3 has 14 residues. CDR3 residues: CASRRGGSNQPQHF. CDR3 DNA: TGTGCCAGCAGAAGAGGGGGAAGCAATCAGCCCCAGCATTTT.

The chain uses TRBV10-2 and TRBJ2-5, with D possibly matching TRBD2 (6 bases). Germline lookup yields CDR1 WSHSY and CDR2 SAAADI. Trimming pared 6 bases from V and 1 base from J, leaving 12 bases between. CDR3 length: 14 residues. The CDR3 DNA sequence: TGCGCCAGCAGGGAAAGACTAGTCCAAGAGACCCAGTACTTC. This translates into CASRERLVQETQYF.

The V call is TRBV4-2, the J call TRBJ2-6; D perhaps matches TRBD1 (5 bases). The CDR3 extends over 16 amino acids. With 1 base removed from V and 2 bases from J, the gap between germline ends came to 9 bases. Per germline, CDR1 LGHNA and CDR2 YNFKEQ. As DNA, the CDR3 is TGTGCCAGCAGCCAAGTATCAGGGACTGGGGCCAACGTCCTGACTTTC. Residues: CASSQVSGTGANVLTF.

This rearrangement joins TRBV6-5 to TRBJ2-1, with D maybe TRBD2 (6 bases). The length of the CDR3 is 14 residues. CDR1 and CDR2 from the germline V gene are MNHEY and SVGAGI. V lost 4 bases and J lost 4, with 11 bases in between. CDR3 nucleotide sequence: TGTGCCAGCAGTTCTAGCGAACCTTACAATGAGCAGTTCTTC. It translates to CASSSSEPYNEQFF.

This chain's CDR3 is CASSIGLSSGANVLTF. CDR3 in DNA: TGTGCCAGTAGTATAGGCCTGAGCTCTGGGGCCAACGTCCTGACTTTC. This rearrangement joins TRBV19 to TRBJ2-6; D gene uncertain. The CDR3 is made up of 16 amino acids. The germline V gene encodes CDR1 LNHDA and CDR2 SQIVND (reference sequence). V dropped 1 base and J dropped 0 bases, with 7 bases sitting between them.

About this clone itself: This specimen includes other DNA sequences encoding the same CDR3. V and J are TRBV5-4 and TRBJ2-3, with D maybe TRBD2 (5 bases). The CDR3 has 14 residues. V was clipped by 0 bases and J by 1 base, with 6 bases between them. Germline-derived CDR1 and CDR2 are SGHNT and YYREEE (reference sequence). The CDR3 region has the DNA TGTGCCAGCAGCTTGGCCGGGGGCACAGATACGCAGTATTTT. It yields the protein CASSLAGGTDTQYF.

The V and J genes are TRBV24-1 and TRBJ2-1; TRBD2 is a possible D gene (5 bases). Germline V gene sequence: CDR1 KGHDR, CDR2 SFDVKD. V dropped 0 bases and J dropped 2 bases, with 13 bases sitting between them. This CDR3 is built from 17 residues. Here the CDR3 reads CATSDLGGARAYNEQFF. CDR3 nucleotide sequence: TGTGCCACCAGTGATTTGGGAGGAGCACGCGCCTACAATGAGCAGTTCTTC.

This sequence joins TRBV19 and TRBJ1-6, with D perhaps TRBD1 (5 bases). V lost 3 bases to trimming and J lost 7 bases, with 19 bases between them. This CDR3 region has 17 residues. From germline, CDR1 is LNHDA and CDR2 SQIVND (reference sequence). CDR3 nucleotide sequence: TGTGCCAGTAGTATCCTTTCCCAGACAGCACTCAATTCACCCCTCCACTTT. Its translation is CASSILSQTALNSPLHF.

The sample holds a few counts of this clone. V usage is TRBV7-9 and J usage is TRBJ1-2, with D tentatively TRBD1 (5 bases). This CDR3 is built from 12 residues. From germline, CDR1 is SEHNR and CDR2 FQNEAQ (reference sequence). Trimming took off 7 bases at V and 4 bases at J, with 10 bases between the two ends. The CDR3 protein is CASTGQTYGYTF. The CDR3 DNA sequence: TGTGCCAGCACCGGACAAACCTATGGCTACACCTTC.

The chain is built from TRBV6-5 and TRBJ1-1; a possible D gene is TRBD1 (6 bases). CDR1 and CDR2 (germline): MNHEY, SVGAGI. Trimming pared 0 bases from V and 7 bases from J, leaving 9 bases between. The CDR3 is 13 amino acids. For the CDR3, the DNA is TGTGCCAGCAGTTACTCGCAGGGGAATGAAGCTTTCTTT. It translates to CASSYSQGNEAFF.

This clone was recorded only once. The J gene is TRBJ2-3, the V gene TRBV24-1; 7 nucleotides agree with TRBD2. The length of the CDR3 is 16 residues. The V gene's germline CDR1 is KGHDR and CDR2 SFDVKD. V was pared by 4 bases and J by 5 bases, with 11 bases of the junction left unmatched. This CDR3 is CATSDPSGNGRDTQYF. In DNA, the CDR3 is TGTGCCACCAGTGACCCTAGCGGTAATGGTAGAGATACGCAGTATTTT.

The chain joins TRBV19 to TRBJ2-7, with D maybe TRBD2 (5 bases). The CDR3 has 16 residues. Germline CDR1 is LNHDA and CDR2 is SQIVND (reference sequence). Trimming left V 7 bases short and J 3 bases short, with 22 bases between. The CDR3 region has the DNA TGTGCCAGTAAGAGGGTCGGAGGTGGCGAGGGCTACGAGCAGTACTTC. It yields the protein CASKRVGGGEGYEQYF.

This clone was counted between two and nine times. CDR3 loop: CASSDRGSAPLHF. DNA of the CDR3: TGTGCCAGCAGTGACAGGGGCTCAGCACCCCTCCACTTT. The rearrangement joins TRBV27 to TRBJ1-6, with TRBD1 identical over 8 bases. The J segment lost 11 bases and the V segment lost 5 bases, leaving 5 bases of the junction unmatched. There are 13 residues in the CDR3. Germline assignment: CDR1 MNHEY and CDR2 SMNVEV (reference sequence).

The chain uses TRBV11-2 and TRBJ2-1; D not resolved. The CDR3 has 14 residues. The V end lost 0 bases, the J end lost 14 bases, and 17 bases lay between the germline ends. The germline CDR1 and CDR2 sequences are SGHAT and FQNNGV. The CDR3 region has the DNA TGTGCCAGCAGCTTAGATTGGGCCCAGACCATCGAGTTCTTC. Protein product: CASSLDWAQTIEFF. Combining the CDR3 with reference TRBV11-2 and TRBJ2-1 gives the whole variable domain EAGVAQSPRYKIIEKRQSVAFWCNPISGHATLYWYQQILGQGPKLLIQFQNNGVVDDSQLPKDRFSAERLKGVDSTLKIQPAKLEDSAVYLCASSLDWAQTIEFFGPGTRLTVL.